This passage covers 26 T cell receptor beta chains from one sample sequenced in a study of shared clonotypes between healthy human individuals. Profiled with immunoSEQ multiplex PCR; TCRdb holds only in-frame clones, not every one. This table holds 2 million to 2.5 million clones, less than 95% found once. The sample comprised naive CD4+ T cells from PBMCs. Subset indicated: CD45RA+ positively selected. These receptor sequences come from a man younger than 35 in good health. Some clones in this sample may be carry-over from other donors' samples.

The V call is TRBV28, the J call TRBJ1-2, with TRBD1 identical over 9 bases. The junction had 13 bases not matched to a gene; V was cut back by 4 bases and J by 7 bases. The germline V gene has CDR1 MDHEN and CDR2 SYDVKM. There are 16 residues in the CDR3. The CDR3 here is CASSSEGRGQGSGYTF. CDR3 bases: TGTGCCAGCAGTTCGGAGGGGAGGGGACAGGGCTCTGGCTACACCTTC.

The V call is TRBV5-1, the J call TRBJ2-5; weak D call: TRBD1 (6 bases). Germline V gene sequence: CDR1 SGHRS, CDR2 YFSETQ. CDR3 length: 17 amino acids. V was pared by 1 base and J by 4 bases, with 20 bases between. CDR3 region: CASSLPPGPQGIETQYF. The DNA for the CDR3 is TGCGCCAGCAGCTTGCCTCCGGGGCCACAGGGAATAGAGACCCAGTACTTC.

The CDR3 spells CASSLTRGLNQPQHF. The CDR3 DNA sequence: TGTGCCAGCAGTTTAACCAGGGGACTCAATCAGCCCCAGCATTTT. The chain is built from TRBV28 and TRBJ1-5, with D possibly matching TRBD1 (6 bases). The germline CDR1 and CDR2 sequences are MDHEN and SYDVKM. This CDR3 region has 15 residues. V lost 2 bases and J 3 bases, leaving 11 bases between the germline ends.

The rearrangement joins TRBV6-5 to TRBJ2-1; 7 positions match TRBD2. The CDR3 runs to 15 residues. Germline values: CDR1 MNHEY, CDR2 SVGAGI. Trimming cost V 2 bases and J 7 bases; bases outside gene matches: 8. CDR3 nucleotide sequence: TGTGCCAGCAGTTACGGTAGGAGGGGAGGGAATGAGCAGTTCTTC. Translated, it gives CASSYGRRGGNEQFF.

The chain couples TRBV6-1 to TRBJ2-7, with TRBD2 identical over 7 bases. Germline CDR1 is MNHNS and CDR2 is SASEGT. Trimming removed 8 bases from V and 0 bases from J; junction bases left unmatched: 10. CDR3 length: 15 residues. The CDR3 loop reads CASARGASGSYEQYF. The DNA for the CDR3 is TGTGCCAGCGCAAGAGGGGCTAGCGGCTCCTACGAGCAGTACTTC.

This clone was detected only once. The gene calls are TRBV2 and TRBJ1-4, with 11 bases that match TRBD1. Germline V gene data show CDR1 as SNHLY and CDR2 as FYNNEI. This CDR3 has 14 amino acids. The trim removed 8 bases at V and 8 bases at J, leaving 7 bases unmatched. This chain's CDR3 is CASSRDRGREKLFF. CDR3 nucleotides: TGTGCCAGCTCGCGGGACAGGGGGAGGGAAAAACTGTTTTTT.

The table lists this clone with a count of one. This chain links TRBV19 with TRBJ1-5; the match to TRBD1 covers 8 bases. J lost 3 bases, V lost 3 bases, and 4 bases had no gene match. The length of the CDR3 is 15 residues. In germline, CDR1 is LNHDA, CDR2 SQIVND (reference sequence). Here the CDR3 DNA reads TGTGCCAGTAGTATCAGGGGGCGAATCAATCAGCCCCAGCATTTT. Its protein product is CASSIRGRINQPQHF.

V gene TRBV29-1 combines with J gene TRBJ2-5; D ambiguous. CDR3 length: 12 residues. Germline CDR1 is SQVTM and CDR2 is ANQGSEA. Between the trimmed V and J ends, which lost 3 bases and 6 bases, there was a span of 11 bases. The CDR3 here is CSVERDAKTQYF. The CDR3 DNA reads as TGCAGCGTTGAGAGAGATGCCAAGACCCAGTACTTC.

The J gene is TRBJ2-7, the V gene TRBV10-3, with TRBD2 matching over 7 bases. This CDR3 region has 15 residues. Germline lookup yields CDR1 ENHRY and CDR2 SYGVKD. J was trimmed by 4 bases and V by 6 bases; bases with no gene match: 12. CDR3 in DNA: TGTGCCATCAGCCCCCTAGCGGACTTGCGATACGAGCAGTACTTC. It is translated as CAISPLADLRYEQYF.

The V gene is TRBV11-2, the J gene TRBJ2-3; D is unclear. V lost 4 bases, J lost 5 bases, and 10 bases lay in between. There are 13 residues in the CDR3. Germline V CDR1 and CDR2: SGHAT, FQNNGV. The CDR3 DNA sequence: TGTGCCAGCAGCTGGTCAGTGGAAGATACGCAGTATTTT. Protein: CASSWSVEDTQYF.

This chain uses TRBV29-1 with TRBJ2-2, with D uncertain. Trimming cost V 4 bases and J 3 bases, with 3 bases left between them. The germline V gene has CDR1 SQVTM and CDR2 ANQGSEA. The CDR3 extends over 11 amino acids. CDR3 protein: CSVVDTGELFF. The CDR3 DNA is TGCAGCGTTGTTGACACCGGGGAGCTGTTTTTT.

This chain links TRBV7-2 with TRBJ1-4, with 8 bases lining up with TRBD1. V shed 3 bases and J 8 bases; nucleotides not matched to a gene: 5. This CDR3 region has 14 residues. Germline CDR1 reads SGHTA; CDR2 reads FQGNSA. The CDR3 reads CASSFQGASEKLFF. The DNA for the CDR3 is TGTGCCAGCAGCTTCCAGGGGGCCAGCGAAAAACTGTTTTTT.

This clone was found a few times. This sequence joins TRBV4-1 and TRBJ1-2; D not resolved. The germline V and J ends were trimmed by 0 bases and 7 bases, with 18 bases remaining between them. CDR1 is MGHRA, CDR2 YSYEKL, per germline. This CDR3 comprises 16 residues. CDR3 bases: TGCGCCAGCAGCCAAGATAGTGTCCGCTTTAATGCTGGCTACACCTTC. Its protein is CASSQDSVRFNAGYTF.

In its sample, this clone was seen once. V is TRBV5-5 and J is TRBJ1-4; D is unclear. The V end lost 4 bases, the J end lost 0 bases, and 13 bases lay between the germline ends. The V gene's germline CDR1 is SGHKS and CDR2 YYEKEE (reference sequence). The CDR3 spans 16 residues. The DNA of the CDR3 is TGTGCCAGCAGCCGTCAGGCCCGGACAACTAATGAAAAACTGTTTTTT. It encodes CASSRQARTTNEKLFF.

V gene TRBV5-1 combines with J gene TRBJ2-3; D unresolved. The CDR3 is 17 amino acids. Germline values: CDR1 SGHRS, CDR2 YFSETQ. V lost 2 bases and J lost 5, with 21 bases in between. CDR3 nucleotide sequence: TGCGCCAGCAGCTTTCTTCCTACATTAACCGGCCGAGATACGCAGTATTTT. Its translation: CASSFLPTLTGRDTQYF.

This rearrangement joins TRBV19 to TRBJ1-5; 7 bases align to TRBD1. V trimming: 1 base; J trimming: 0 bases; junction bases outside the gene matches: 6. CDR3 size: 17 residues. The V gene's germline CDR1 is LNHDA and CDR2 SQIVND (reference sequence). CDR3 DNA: TGTGCCAGTAGTATAGGTCACAGGGGTTATAGCAATCAGCCCCAGCATTTT. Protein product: CASSIGHRGYSNQPQHF.

The CDR3 here is CASRNSGRGYNEQFF. As DNA, the CDR3 is TGCGCCAGCAGGAATAGCGGGAGGGGCTACAATGAGCAGTTCTTC. The genes are TRBV5-1 and TRBJ2-1, with 11 bases lining up with TRBD2. The CDR3 is made up of 15 amino acids. Germline V gene lookup returns CDR1 SGHRS and CDR2 YFSETQ. Trimming at V came to 5 bases and at J to 3 bases, leaving 4 bases not matched to a gene.

CDR3 nucleotides: TGTGCCAGCAGTCCTGTATTGGGACAGGGGAGCAACGAGCAGTTCTTC. Its translation: CASSPVLGQGSNEQFF. V is TRBV25-1 and J is TRBJ2-1, with 10 bases fitting TRBD1. J gave up 10 bases and V 5 bases, and 14 bases lay outside the gene matches. CDR3 length equals 16 residues. From germline, CDR1 is MGHDK and CDR2 SYGVNS.

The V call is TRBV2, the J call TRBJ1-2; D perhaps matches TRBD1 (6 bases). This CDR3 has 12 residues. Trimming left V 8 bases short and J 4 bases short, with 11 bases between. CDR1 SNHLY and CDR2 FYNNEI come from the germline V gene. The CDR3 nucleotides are TGTGCCAGCCGGACAGCCACCTATGGCTACACCTTC. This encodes CASRTATYGYTF.

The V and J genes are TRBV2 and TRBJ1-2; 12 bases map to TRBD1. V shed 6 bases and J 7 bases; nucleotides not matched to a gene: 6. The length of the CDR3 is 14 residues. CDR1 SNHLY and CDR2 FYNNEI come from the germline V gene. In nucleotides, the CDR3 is TGTGCCAGCAGGGCGGGACAGGGGGCGGGTGGCTACACCTTC. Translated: CASRAGQGAGGYTF.

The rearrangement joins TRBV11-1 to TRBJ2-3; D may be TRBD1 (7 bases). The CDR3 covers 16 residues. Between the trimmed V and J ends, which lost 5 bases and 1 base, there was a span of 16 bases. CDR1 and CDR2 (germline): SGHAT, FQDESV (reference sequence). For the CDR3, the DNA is TGTGCCAGCAGCCTCCAGGGGGGAGCGGGCACAGATACGCAGTATTTT. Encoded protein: CASSLQGGAGTDTQYF.

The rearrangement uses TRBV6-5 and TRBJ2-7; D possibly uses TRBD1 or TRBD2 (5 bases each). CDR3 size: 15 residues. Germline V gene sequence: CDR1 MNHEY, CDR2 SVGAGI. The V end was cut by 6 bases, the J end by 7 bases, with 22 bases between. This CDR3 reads CASSPDGAGPREQYF. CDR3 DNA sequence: TGTGCCAGCAGCCCCGACGGGGCAGGCCCACGAGAGCAGTACTTC.

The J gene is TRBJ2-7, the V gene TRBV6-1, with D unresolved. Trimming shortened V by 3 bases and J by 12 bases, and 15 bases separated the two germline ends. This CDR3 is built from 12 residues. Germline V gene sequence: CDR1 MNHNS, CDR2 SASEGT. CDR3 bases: TGTGCCAGCAGTGAGGGCCCTTCGTCGCGGTACTTC. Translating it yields CASSEGPSSRYF.

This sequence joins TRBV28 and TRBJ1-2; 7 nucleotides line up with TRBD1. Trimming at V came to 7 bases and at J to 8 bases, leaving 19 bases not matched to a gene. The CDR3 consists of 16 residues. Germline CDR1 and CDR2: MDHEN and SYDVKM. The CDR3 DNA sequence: TGTGCCAGCACTAGACAGGGATTTCGAGAAGACCGCGGCTACACCTTC. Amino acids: CASTRQGFREDRGYTF.

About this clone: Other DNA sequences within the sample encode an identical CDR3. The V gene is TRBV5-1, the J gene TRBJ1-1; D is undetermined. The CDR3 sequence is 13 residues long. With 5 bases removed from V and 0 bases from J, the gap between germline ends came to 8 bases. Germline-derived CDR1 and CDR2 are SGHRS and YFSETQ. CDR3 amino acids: CASSGQMNTEAFF. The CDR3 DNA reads TGCGCCAGCAGTGGCCAGATGAACACTGAAGCTTTCTTT.

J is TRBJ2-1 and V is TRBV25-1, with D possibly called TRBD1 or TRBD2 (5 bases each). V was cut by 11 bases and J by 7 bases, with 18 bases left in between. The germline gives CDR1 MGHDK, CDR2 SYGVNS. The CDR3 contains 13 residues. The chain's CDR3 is CACREGLRNEQFF. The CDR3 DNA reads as TGTGCCTGTAGAGAGGGGCTCAGAAATGAGCAGTTCTTC.